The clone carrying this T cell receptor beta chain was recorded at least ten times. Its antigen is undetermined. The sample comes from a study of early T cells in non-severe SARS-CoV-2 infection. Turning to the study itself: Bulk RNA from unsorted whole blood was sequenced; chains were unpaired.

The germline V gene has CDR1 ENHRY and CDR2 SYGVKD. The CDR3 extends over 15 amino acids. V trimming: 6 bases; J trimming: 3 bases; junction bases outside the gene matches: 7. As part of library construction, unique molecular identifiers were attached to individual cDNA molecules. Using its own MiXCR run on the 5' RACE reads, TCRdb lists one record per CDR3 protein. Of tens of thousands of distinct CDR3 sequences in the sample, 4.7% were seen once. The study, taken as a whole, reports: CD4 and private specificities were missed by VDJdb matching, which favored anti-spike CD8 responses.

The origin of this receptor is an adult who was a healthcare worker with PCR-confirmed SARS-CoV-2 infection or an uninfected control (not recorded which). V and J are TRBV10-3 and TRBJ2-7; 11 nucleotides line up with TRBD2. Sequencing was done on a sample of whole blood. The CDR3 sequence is CAIRQGLAELYEQYF. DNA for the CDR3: TGTGCCATCAGGCAGGGACTAGCGGAACTCTACGAGCAGTACTTC.